Following are 30 T cell receptor beta chains from one sample sequenced in a study of yellow fever vaccine responses in identical twins. One entry per CDR3 protein results from TCRdb running MiXCR on the RT-PCR reads. In the table there are about 2,100 distinct CDR3 sequences, around four fifths of which are singletons. The sequencing used T cells from blood (PBMCs), unsorted or a sorted subset (not recorded which), collected before or after yellow fever vaccination (not recorded which). These TCRs come from a woman under 30 who received the yellow fever vaccine.

The chain's CDR3 is CATSRNRGAGNTIYF. The CDR3 region has the DNA TGTGCCACCAGCAGGAACAGGGGTGCCGGAAACACCATATATTTT. The V gene is TRBV15, the J gene TRBJ1-3; TRBD1 agrees at 7 bases. There are 15 residues in the CDR3. CDR1 is LNHNV, CDR2 YYDKDF, per germline (reference sequence). With V trimmed by 3 bases and J by 4 bases, 6 bases remained unmatched. The complete variable domain, with remaining parts taken from reference TRBV15 and TRBJ1-3, reads DAMVIQNPRYQVTQFGKPVTLSCSQTLNHNVMYWYQQKSSQAPKLLFHYYDKDFNNEADTPDNFQSRRPNTSFCFLDIRSPGLGDTAMYLCATSRNRGAGNTIYFGEGSWLTVV.

This rearrangement joins TRBV6-1 to TRBJ1-2; D is unresolved. This CDR3 contains 14 residues. V gave up 6 bases and J gave up 4 bases, with 15 bases separating them. CDR1 MNHNS and CDR2 SASEGT come from the germline V gene. CDR3 coding DNA: TGTGCCAGCAGCCAAAATATCTTGACCTATGGCTACACCTTC. This sequence encodes CASSQNILTYGYTF.

In its sample, this clonotype was seen a few times. The chain joins TRBV29-1 to TRBJ2-7, with no clear D. The germline V gene encodes CDR1 SQVTM and CDR2 ANQGSEA. V gave up 3 bases and J gave up 4 bases, with 10 bases separating them. The CDR3 covers 12 residues. The CDR3 DNA reads TGCAGCGTTGATTCTGGAGATTACGAGCAGTACTTC. Its protein is CSVDSGDYEQYF.

The V call is TRBV28, the J call TRBJ2-7; 7 bases match TRBD1. V dropped 3 bases and J dropped 3; count of bases not matched to a gene: 2. The CDR3 covers 13 residues. Germline loops: CDR1 MDHEN, CDR2 SYDVKM. The CDR3 loop reads CASSFDRVYEQYF. CDR3 sequence (DNA): TGTGCCAGCAGTTTCGACAGGGTCTACGAGCAGTACTTC.

This clonotype was recorded only once. This sequence joins TRBV4-2 and TRBJ2-3; 7 bases agree with TRBD2. The V gene end was trimmed by 3 bases and the J gene end by 1 base; junction bases not matched to a gene: 7. Germline V gene data show CDR1 as LGHNA and CDR2 as YNFKEQ. The CDR3 covers 16 residues. The DNA for the CDR3 is TGTGCCAGCAGCCACGACCCTCGGGGGGGCACAGATACGCAGTATTTT. It encodes CASSHDPRGGTDTQYF.

The V call is TRBV10-1, the J call TRBJ1-1; 11 nucleotides align to TRBD1. This CDR3 is 17 amino acids long. The V segment lost 2 bases and the J segment 3 bases; nucleotides outside the gene matches: 8. The germline V gene encodes CDR1 WNHNN and CDR2 SYGVQD (reference sequence). The CDR3 DNA follows: TGCGCCAGCAGTGAGACCCAGGACAGGGGGCGGGACACTGAAGCTTTCTTT. This encodes CASSETQDRGRDTEAFF.

CDR3 sequence: CASREGQGADEQFF. The DNA of the CDR3 is TGTGCCAGCCGGGAAGGGCAGGGGGCCGATGAGCAGTTCTTC. The chain uses TRBV6-4 and TRBJ2-1; 8 nucleotides match TRBD1. Germline loops: CDR1 MRHNA, CDR2 SNTAGT. The CDR3 runs 14 residues. V shed 8 bases, J shed 8 bases, and the junction held 11 bases outside the gene matches.

This chain connects TRBV27 to TRBJ1-6; D remains ambiguous. CDR3 size: 15 residues. The germline V and J ends were trimmed by 0 bases and 7 bases, with 10 bases remaining between them. Looked up from germline, CDR1 is MNHEY and CDR2 is SMNVEV (reference sequence). The CDR3: CASSLSPGSNSPLHF. CDR3 bases: TGTGCCAGCAGTTTATCGCCCGGTAGCAATTCACCCCTCCACTTT.

This chain joins TRBV19 and TRBJ2-7; no reliable D call. The V gene lost 1 base and the J gene lost 6 bases, with 4 bases spanning the gap. Per the germline V gene, CDR1 is LNHDA and CDR2 is SQIVND (reference sequence). This CDR3 spans 11 amino acids. CDR3 coding DNA: TGTGCCAGTAGTATAGGGGCCGAGCAGTACTTC. Translation: CASSIGAEQYF. Full variable domain (rest looked up from reference TRBV19 and TRBJ2-7): DGGITQSPKYLFRKEGQNVTLSCEQNLNHDAMYWYRQDPGQGLRLIYYSQIVNDFQKGDIAEGYSVSREKKESFPLTVTSAQKNPTAFYLCASSIGAEQYFGPGTRLTVT.

The rearrangement uses TRBV15 and TRBJ2-1; tentatively, D is TRBD2 (6 bases). In germline, CDR1 is LNHNV, CDR2 YYDKDF (reference sequence). V shed 9 bases and J shed 3 bases, with 9 bases lying between them. This CDR3 has 12 residues. This CDR3 reads CATSGNYNEQFF. In nucleotides, the CDR3 is TGTGCCACTAGCGGAAACTACAATGAGCAGTTCTTC.

The chain links TRBV10-1 to TRBJ2-1, with 13 bases matching TRBD2. This CDR3 contains 17 residues. V lost 7 bases, J lost 8 bases, and 14 bases stayed unmatched. From germline, CDR1 is WNHNN and CDR2 SYGVQD (reference sequence). The CDR3 loop reads CASKSTGTSGISHEQFF. For the CDR3, the DNA is TGCGCCAGCAAATCGACCGGGACTAGCGGGATTTCTCATGAGCAGTTCTTC.

This chain connects TRBV18 to TRBJ2-1; TRBD1 agrees at 7 bases. This CDR3 is 11 amino acids long. CDR1 is KGHSH and CDR2 is LQKENI in the germline V gene. The V segment lost 5 bases and the J segment 15 bases; nucleotides outside the gene matches: 7. DNA of the CDR3: TGTGCCAGCTCAAGGACAGGTGATACGTTCTTC. Protein: CASSRTGDTFF.

This clonotype was recorded a few times. The V and J genes are TRBV23-1 and TRBJ1-1; D is possibly TRBD1 (5 bases). TRBV23-1 is recorded as an ORF, its role being uncertain. V was pared by 1 base and J by 0 bases, with 18 bases between. The CDR3 sequence is 18 residues long. The CDR3 DNA follows: TGCGCCAGCAGTCAATACCCGGGGGGGAGAGGGATGAACACTGAAGCTTTCTTT. It yields the protein CASSQYPGGRGMNTEAFF.

The rearrangement joins TRBV6-5 to TRBJ2-1; 9 bases agree with TRBD2. Trimming took 0 bases from V and 0 from J; bases not matched to a gene: 6. This CDR3 region has 18 residues. Per germline, CDR1 MNHEY and CDR2 SVGAGI. CDR3 nucleotides: TGTGCCAGCAGTTACTCTGGCCTAGCGGGACGCTCCTACAATGAGCAGTTCTTC. Its translation is CASSYSGLAGRSYNEQFF.

The CDR3 DNA sequence: TGCGCCAGCAGCCTACGACAGGGGGAGAACTATGGCTACACCTTC. It is translated as CASSLRQGENYGYTF. This chain links TRBV4-1 with TRBJ1-2, with 9 bases matching TRBD1. Germline assignment: CDR1 MGHRA and CDR2 YSYEKL. J lost 2 bases, V lost 4 bases, and 5 bases had no gene match. The CDR3 has 15 amino acids.

There are a few counts of this clonotype. The DNA for the CDR3 is TGTGCCAGCAGTTGGACAGGGCAAAACACTGAAGCTTTCTTT. Residues: CASSWTGQNTEAFF. This rearrangement joins TRBV2 to TRBJ1-1; 8 positions match TRBD1. The CDR3 totals 14 residues. Trimming cost V 5 bases and J 2 bases; bases outside gene matches: 4. Germline CDR1 reads SNHLY; CDR2 reads FYNNEI.

The genes are TRBV4-1 and TRBJ2-7; 7 bases are shared with TRBD1. CDR3 length: 15 amino acids. Germline V gene data show CDR1 as MGHRA and CDR2 as YSYEKL. J was trimmed by 5 bases and V by 0 bases; bases with no gene match: 7. The DNA for the CDR3 is TGCGCCAGCAGCCAAGAAGTCCAGGGGGTCAACGAGCAGTACGTC. Translating it yields CASSQEVQGVNEQYV.

The chain carries TRBV6-2 or TRBV6-3 and TRBJ2-5; 7 bases are shared with TRBD2. The CDR3 sequence is 15 residues long. Germline V gene data show CDR1 as MNHEY and CDR2 as SVGEGT. The V segment lost 5 bases and the J segment 2 bases; nucleotides outside the gene matches: 8. CDR3 amino acids: CASSNAAGPQETQYF. CDR3 sequence (DNA): TGTGCCAGCAGTAACGCAGCGGGACCACAAGAGACCCAGTACTTC.

The rearrangement joins TRBV7-9 to TRBJ1-1; D perhaps matches TRBD1 (5 bases). V lost 5 bases to trimming and J lost 10 bases, with 8 bases between them. Germline values: CDR1 SEHNR, CDR2 FQNEAQ (reference sequence). The CDR3 extends over 10 amino acids. The CDR3 region is CASSPGGAFF. For the CDR3, the DNA is TGTGCCAGCAGCCCCGGGGGAGCTTTCTTT.

The gene calls are TRBV11-2 and TRBJ2-7; 10 nucleotides match TRBD1. Germline trimming cut 5 bases from V and 0 bases from J; bases unmatched to any gene: 7. Germline CDR1 and CDR2: SGHAT and FQNNGV. There are 16 residues in the CDR3. CDR3 protein: CASSTGQGTSSYEQYF. The DNA of the CDR3 is TGTGCCAGCAGCACGGGACAGGGGACTAGCTCCTACGAGCAGTACTTC.

In this sample, this clonotype turned up once. The V and J genes are TRBV11-2 and TRBJ2-3; 8 bases align to TRBD1. Losses at the gene ends were 5 bases for V and 0 bases for J; bases not matched to a gene: 10. CDR3 length: 17 amino acids. Looked up from germline, CDR1 is SGHAT and CDR2 is FQNNGV. CDR3 amino acids: CASSEFDRGLSTDTQYF. In nucleotides, the CDR3 is TGTGCCAGCAGCGAGTTCGACAGGGGTTTAAGCACAGATACGCAGTATTTT.

J is TRBJ2-6 and V is TRBV5-1, with no clear D. This CDR3 spans 15 amino acids. Germline CDR1 reads SGHRS; CDR2 reads YFSETQ. Trimming removed 1 base from V and 0 bases from J, with 5 bases in between. The DNA of the CDR3 is TGCGCCAGCAGCTTGTGGTCCTCTGGGGCCAACGTCCTGACTTTC. Its translation: CASSLWSSGANVLTF.

This clonotype was picked up a small number of times. The chain joins TRBV20-1 to TRBJ1-5; D is unresolved. The V gene lost 0 bases and the J gene lost 0 bases, with 12 bases spanning the gap. Germline CDR1 reads DFQATT; CDR2 reads SNEGSKA (reference sequence). The CDR3 length is 16 residues. The CDR3: CSARDTRTFSNQPQHF. CDR3 DNA sequence: TGCAGTGCTAGAGATACGAGGACCTTTAGCAATCAGCCCCAGCATTTT.

The chain links TRBV29-1 to TRBJ2-1, with D tentatively TRBD1 (5 bases). The germline V gene encodes CDR1 SQVTM and CDR2 ANQGSEA. The CDR3 spans 13 residues. The V end was cut by 5 bases, the J end by 6 bases, with 14 bases between. CDR3 DNA: TGCAGCGTTTTGCGGACAACGTCCAATGAGCAGTTCTTC. Amino acid sequence: CSVLRTTSNEQFF.

The chain links TRBV29-1 to TRBJ2-1; 9 bases match TRBD2. Germline V CDR1 and CDR2: SQVTM, ANQGSEA. V shed 6 bases and J 4 bases; nucleotides not matched to a gene: 7. The CDR3 has 14 amino acids. CDR3 residues: CSVPTSGAYNEQFF. The CDR3 region has the DNA TGCAGCGTCCCGACTAGCGGAGCATACAATGAGCAGTTCTTC.

This chain links TRBV4-1 with TRBJ1-4; no definite D call. Germline values: CDR1 MGHRA, CDR2 YSYEKL. Trimming left V 0 bases short and J 8 bases short, with 4 bases between. There are 12 residues in the CDR3. The CDR3 sequence: CASSQEQEKLFF. The CDR3 DNA reads as TGCGCCAGCAGCCAAGAACAGGAAAAACTGTTTTTT.

The chain carries TRBV10-1 and TRBJ1-1, with D unresolved. The V and J ends lost 3 bases and 7 bases respectively, with 18 bases between them. Germline V gene sequence: CDR1 WNHNN, CDR2 SYGVQD (reference sequence). This CDR3 is built from 15 residues. The CDR3 reads CASSDHTTYTDEAFF. The DNA for the CDR3 is TGCGCCAGCAGTGACCACACGACCTACACTGATGAAGCTTTCTTT.

This chain uses TRBV29-1 with TRBJ2-2; 8 bases align to TRBD1. After removal of 3 bases from V and 5 bases from J, the junction contained 2 bases not matched to a gene. Germline CDR1 reads SQVTM; CDR2 reads ANQGSEA. The CDR3 covers 13 residues. Here the CDR3 DNA reads TGCAGCGTTGAGGGACAGGATACCGGGGAGCTGTTTTTT. It specifies CSVEGQDTGELFF.

The chain links TRBV29-1 to TRBJ2-1, with 12 bases fitting TRBD1. The V and J ends lost 0 bases and 8 bases, in that order; junction bases with no gene match: 2. There are 14 residues in the CDR3. Germline V gene data show CDR1 as SQVTM and CDR2 as ANQGSEA. The CDR3 region is CSVEDGTGGHEQFF. The CDR3 DNA is TGCAGCGTTGAAGATGGGACAGGGGGCCATGAGCAGTTCTTC.

The genes are TRBV7-9 and TRBJ1-1, with 7 bases matching TRBD1. V was clipped by 5 bases and J by 5 bases; unmatched bases: 5. CDR3 length: 13 amino acids. Germline V gene sequence: CDR1 SEHNR, CDR2 FQNEAQ (reference sequence). This CDR3 is CASSPRQGTEAFF. In DNA form, the CDR3 reads TGTGCCAGCAGCCCCAGACAGGGTACTGAAGCTTTCTTT.